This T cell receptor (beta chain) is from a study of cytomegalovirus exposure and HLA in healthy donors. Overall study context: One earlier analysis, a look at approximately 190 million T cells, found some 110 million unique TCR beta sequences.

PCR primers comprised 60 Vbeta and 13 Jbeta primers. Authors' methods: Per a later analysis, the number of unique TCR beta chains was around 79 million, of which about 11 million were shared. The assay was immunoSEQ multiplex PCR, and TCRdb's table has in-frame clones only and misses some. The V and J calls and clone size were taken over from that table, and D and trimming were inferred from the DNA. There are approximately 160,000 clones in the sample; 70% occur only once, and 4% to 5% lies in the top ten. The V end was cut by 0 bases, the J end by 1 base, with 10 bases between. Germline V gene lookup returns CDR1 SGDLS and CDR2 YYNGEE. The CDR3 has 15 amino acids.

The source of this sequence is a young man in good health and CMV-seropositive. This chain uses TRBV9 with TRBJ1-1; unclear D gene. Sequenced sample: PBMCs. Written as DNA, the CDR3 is TGTGCCAGCAGCGTAGATCACGGTGCGAACACTGAAGCTTTCTTT. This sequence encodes CASSVDHGANTEAFF.